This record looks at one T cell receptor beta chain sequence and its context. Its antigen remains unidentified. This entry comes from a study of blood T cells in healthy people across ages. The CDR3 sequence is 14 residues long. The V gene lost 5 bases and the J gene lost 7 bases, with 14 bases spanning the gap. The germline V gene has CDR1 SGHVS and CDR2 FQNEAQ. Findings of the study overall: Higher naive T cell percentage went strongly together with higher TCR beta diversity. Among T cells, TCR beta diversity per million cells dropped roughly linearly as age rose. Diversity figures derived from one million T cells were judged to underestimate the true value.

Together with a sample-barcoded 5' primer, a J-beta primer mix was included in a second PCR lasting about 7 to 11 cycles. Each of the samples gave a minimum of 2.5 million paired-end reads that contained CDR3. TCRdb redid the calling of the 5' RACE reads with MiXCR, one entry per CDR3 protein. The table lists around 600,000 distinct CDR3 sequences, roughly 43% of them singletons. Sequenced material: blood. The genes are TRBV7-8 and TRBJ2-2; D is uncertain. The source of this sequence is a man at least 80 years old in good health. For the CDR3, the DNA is TGTGCCAGCAGCATCCGCGCCGGGTTCGGGGAGCTGTTTTTT. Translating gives CASSIRAGFGELFF. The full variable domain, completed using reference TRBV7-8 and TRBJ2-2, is GAGVSQSPRYKVAKRGQDVALRCDPISGHVSLFWYQQALGQGPEFLTYFQNEAQLDKSGLPSDRFFAERPEGSVSTLKIQRTQQEDSAVYLCASSIRAGFGELFFGEGSRLTVL.